One and the same sample provided the 5 T cell receptor beta chains below, sequenced in a study of T-cell memory formation after mild COVID-19. TCRdb re-derived calls from the 5' RACE reads in MiXCR, one entry per CDR3 protein. The sample has some 150,000 distinct CDR3 sequences, 14% to 15% seen once. Sequences were obtained from PBMCs or a T cell subset sorted from them (not recorded which). All receptors come from an adult woman who had mild COVID-19 (a few samples of this study predate the infection). Cell type and time point are not known.

The J gene is TRBJ2-2, the V gene TRBV7-7; 11 bases match TRBD2. Germline V lookup: CDR1 SSHAT, CDR2 FNYEAQ (reference sequence). The CDR3 is 17 amino acids. The J segment lost 2 bases and the V segment lost 5 bases, leaving 7 bases of the junction unmatched. This CDR3 reads CASSPSGTSGNTGELFF. The DNA for the CDR3 is TGTGCCAGCAGCCCCTCAGGGACTAGCGGAAACACCGGGGAGCTGTTTTTT. Supplemented by reference TRBV7-7 and TRBJ2-2, the full variable domain reads GAGVSQSPRYKVTKRGQDVTLRCDPISSHATLYWYQQALGQGPEFLTYFNYEAQPDKSGLPSDRFSAERPEGSISTLTIQRTEQRDSAMYRCASSPSGTSGNTGELFFGEGSRLTVL.

This clonotype turned up a few times. V is TRBV7-3 and J is TRBJ2-3; TRBD1 matches at 11 bases. V dropped 5 bases and J dropped 3; count of bases not matched to a gene: 7. The germline CDR1 and CDR2 sequences are SGHTA and FQGTGA. This CDR3 contains 16 residues. Written as DNA, the CDR3 is TGTGCCAGCAGCGTCCTTGGGACAGGGGGAACAGATACGCAGTATTTT. Translation gives CASSVLGTGGTDTQYF.

This clonotype came up a few times. V usage is TRBV7-9 and J usage is TRBJ2-7; 10 positions match TRBD2. Trimming took 1 base from V and 5 from J; bases not matched to a gene: 5. This CDR3 contains 15 residues. CDR1 SEHNR and CDR2 FQNEAQ come from the germline V gene (reference sequence). The CDR3 DNA is TGTGCCAGCAGCTTAGGGCTAGCGGGGGTGGACGAGCAGTACTTC. This translates into CASSLGLAGVDEQYF.

This clonotype was seen a handful of times. This chain uses TRBV7-9 with TRBJ1-2, with 10 positions matching TRBD1. After removal of 1 base from V and 6 bases from J, the junction contained 5 bases not matched to a gene. This CDR3 contains 15 residues. Germline V gene sequence: CDR1 SEHNR, CDR2 FQNEAQ (reference sequence). The CDR3 here is CASSLEAGQGHGYTF. CDR3 bases: TGTGCCAGCAGCTTAGAGGCGGGACAGGGGCATGGCTACACCTTC.

This clonotype has a count of ten or more. J is TRBJ2-1 and V is TRBV7-3; D remains unclear. The V end lost 2 bases, the J end lost 6 bases, and 8 bases lay between the germline ends. This CDR3 has 13 residues. Germline CDR1 and CDR2: SGHTA and FQGTGA. This CDR3 reads CASSLGSLNEQFF. In DNA, the CDR3 is TGTGCCAGCAGCTTAGGGTCCCTCAATGAGCAGTTCTTC.